These 32 T cell receptor beta chains were sequenced from one sample in a study of shared clonotypes between healthy human individuals. Profiled with immunoSEQ multiplex PCR; TCRdb holds only in-frame clones, not every one. The table shows some 2.4 million clones, with roughly 93% occurring only once. Input material: naive CD4+ T cells from PBMCs. Subset: CD45RA+ positively selected. These receptors were taken from a man aged 18 to 30 in good health. Some clones in this sample may be carry-over from other donors' samples.

J is TRBJ2-5 and V is TRBV11-2, with D maybe TRBD1 (5 bases). The CDR3 runs 13 residues. V shed 3 bases and J shed 4 bases, with 9 bases lying between them. Germline values: CDR1 SGHAT, CDR2 FQNNGV. The DNA of the CDR3 is TGTGCCAGCAGCTTTGCACAGGCAGAGACCCAGTACTTC. Its translation is CASSFAQAETQYF.

This chain joins TRBV28 and TRBJ2-1, with 7 bases identical to TRBD1. CDR3 size: 18 residues. V lost 2 bases and J lost 0; bases outside the gene matches: 10. The V gene's germline CDR1 is MDHEN and CDR2 SYDVKM. The CDR3 region is CASSLVGQRSSSYNEQFF. The CDR3 DNA follows: TGTGCCAGCAGTTTAGTGGGACAGCGCTCCAGCTCCTACAATGAGCAGTTCTTC. Complete variable domain (other parts from reference TRBV28 and TRBJ2-1): DVKVTQSSRYLVKRTGEKVFLECVQDMDHENMFWYRQDPGLGLRLIYFSYDVKMKEKGDIPEGYSVSREKKERFSLILESASTNQTSMYLCASSLVGQRSSSYNEQFFGPGTRLTVL.

The rearrangement links TRBV7-9 to TRBJ1-5; no definite D call. Germline loops: CDR1 SEHNR, CDR2 FQNEAQ (reference sequence). Trimming left V 6 bases short and J 1 base short, with 10 bases between. The CDR3 is 14 residues long. CDR3 amino acids: CASSQGWSNQPQHF. The CDR3 nucleotides are TGTGCCAGCAGTCAAGGGTGGAGCAATCAGCCCCAGCATTTT.

The chain is built from TRBV29-1 and TRBJ1-2, with D maybe TRBD1 (6 bases). The CDR3 loop spans 13 amino acids. Trimming cost V 6 bases and J 0 bases, with 11 bases left between them. Per germline, CDR1 SQVTM and CDR2 ANQGSEA. The CDR3 region is CSVRTATNYGYTF. The CDR3 DNA reads TGCAGCGTCCGGACAGCAACTAACTATGGCTACACCTTC.

The chain has TRBV7-3 and TRBJ2-2, with D possibly TRBD1 on 7 matching bases. Germline CDR1 reads SGHTA; CDR2 reads FQGTGA. V lost 5 bases and J 6 bases, leaving 19 bases between the germline ends. The CDR3 is made up of 16 amino acids. The CDR3 is CASSLVGQGGAGELFF. The CDR3 DNA follows: TGTGCCAGCAGCCTAGTGGGCCAGGGGGGAGCCGGGGAGCTGTTTTTT. Supplemented by reference TRBV7-3 and TRBJ2-2, the full variable domain reads GAGVSQTPSNKVTEKGKYVELRCDPISGHTALYWYRQSLGQGPEFLIYFQGTGAADDSGLPNDRFFAVRPEGSVSTLKIQRTERGDSAVYLCASSLVGQGGAGELFFGEGSRLTVL.

The chain joins TRBV6-4 to TRBJ2-3; 8 positions agree with TRBD2. V trimming: 6 bases; J trimming: 6 bases; junction bases outside the gene matches: 14. This CDR3 has 16 amino acids. Germline-derived CDR1 and CDR2 are MRHNA and SNTAGT. CDR3: CASRSGRASGHDTQYF. CDR3 coding DNA: TGTGCCAGCAGGAGTGGAAGGGCTAGCGGGCATGATACGCAGTATTTT.

J is TRBJ2-5 and V is TRBV4-2; D might be TRBD2 (5 bases). CDR1 and CDR2 (germline): LGHNA, YNFKEQ. This CDR3 comprises 16 residues. Trimming shortened V by 4 bases and J by 0 bases, and 15 bases separated the two germline ends. CDR3: CASSPGNSGYQETQYF. In DNA, the CDR3 is TGTGCCAGCAGCCCGGGTAACAGCGGTTACCAAGAGACCCAGTACTTC.

This clone was seen a few times. The rearrangement uses TRBV28 and TRBJ2-5; D tentatively reads TRBD1 or TRBD2 (5 bases each). CDR1 and CDR2 from the germline V gene are MDHEN and SYDVKM. Trimming removed 2 bases at V and 1 base at J, with 11 bases between. This CDR3 contains 15 residues. The CDR3 protein is CASSLGGFSQETQYF. In nucleotides, the CDR3 is TGTGCCAGCAGTTTAGGGGGTTTTAGCCAAGAGACCCAGTACTTC.

V gene TRBV7-9 combines with J gene TRBJ1-2; no definite D call. Germline CDR1 and CDR2: SEHNR and FQNEAQ (reference sequence). Trimming stripped 5 bases from V and 6 bases from J, with 13 bases between. CDR3 size: 13 residues. CDR3 bases: TGTGCCAGCAGCCCCGGTTGGGCTGATGGCTACACCTTC. As protein: CASSPGWADGYTF.

About this clone: This same CDR3 is encoded by further DNA sequences in the sample. CDR3 sequence: CAWSVGLADYNEQFF. The CDR3, as DNA: TGTGCCTGGAGTGTAGGACTAGCTGACTACAATGAGCAGTTCTTC. The chain has TRBV30 and TRBJ2-1; 8 bases are shared with TRBD2. The CDR3 loop spans 15 amino acids. CDR1 is GTSNPN and CDR2 is SVGIG in the germline V gene (reference sequence). With V trimmed by 0 bases and J by 3 bases, 4 bases remained unmatched.

The chain recombines TRBV5-6 with TRBJ1-2; D ambiguous. Germline lookup yields CDR1 SGHDT and CDR2 YYEEEE. CDR3 size: 13 residues. Between the trimmed V and J ends, which lost 4 bases and 5 bases, there was a span of 12 bases. The CDR3 DNA reads as TGTGCCAGCAGCCCCTATATAAGTTATGGCTACACCTTC. The encoded protein is CASSPYISYGYTF.

The V call is TRBV19, the J call TRBJ2-1; D is undetermined. The CDR3 covers 16 residues. V gave up 3 bases and J gave up 6 bases, with 18 bases separating them. Germline V gives CDR1 LNHDA, CDR2 SQIVND (reference sequence). This chain's CDR3 is CASSIPPGGWSNEQFF. For the CDR3, the DNA is TGTGCCAGTAGTATCCCGCCCGGTGGATGGAGCAATGAGCAGTTCTTC.

The CDR3 is CASSSLAESYNEQFF. Here the CDR3 DNA reads TGTGCCAGCAGCTCCCTCGCGGAGTCCTACAATGAGCAGTTCTTC. The V and J genes are TRBV7-3 and TRBJ2-1, with unresolved D. V lost 4 bases and J lost 1, with 11 bases in between. The CDR3 consists of 15 residues. From germline, CDR1 is SGHTA and CDR2 FQGTGA.

CDR3 bases: TGTGCCAGCAGCCCGGGACAAGTTCCTTCACCCCTCCACTTT. Translated, it gives CASSPGQVPSPLHF. The chain has TRBV28 and TRBJ1-6, with a possible D match to TRBD1 (6 bases). CDR3 length: 14 amino acids. Germline V gives CDR1 MDHEN, CDR2 SYDVKM. Trimming took 6 bases from V and 9 from J, leaving 15 bases between them.

The V call is TRBV2, the J call TRBJ2-7, with 9 bases matching TRBD2. With V trimmed by 8 bases and J by 5 bases, 10 bases remained unmatched. Germline loops: CDR1 SNHLY, CDR2 FYNNEI. The CDR3 runs 14 residues. DNA for the CDR3: TGTGCCAGCGCGGTAGCGGGGGTGGGGGACGAGCAGTACTTC. This gives the protein CASAVAGVGDEQYF.

The rearrangement joins TRBV6-4 to TRBJ2-3; 9 nucleotides align to TRBD1. J lost 0 bases, V lost 6 bases, and 4 bases had no gene match. The CDR3 is 15 residues long. Germline assignment: CDR1 MRHNA and CDR2 SNTAGT. The CDR3 region is CASSLGQGSTDTQYF. The CDR3 bases are TGTGCCAGCAGCCTGGGACAGGGAAGCACAGATACGCAGTATTTT.

The chain is built from TRBV7-2 and TRBJ1-4; tentatively, D is TRBD1 (6 bases). In germline, CDR1 is SGHTA, CDR2 FQGNSA. CDR3 length: 15 amino acids. V was clipped by 6 bases and J by 10 bases, with 21 bases between them. The CDR3 is CASSPDINREGKLFF. The CDR3 DNA reads TGTGCCAGCAGTCCGGATATTAACAGGGAAGGAAAACTGTTTTTT.

This clone has just one count. The chain links TRBV29-1 to TRBJ2-3, with D perhaps matching TRBD1 (5 bases). CDR1 is SQVTM and CDR2 is ANQGSEA in the germline V gene. The CDR3 loop spans 13 amino acids. Trimming cost V 8 bases and J 3 bases, with 15 bases left between them. The chain's CDR3 is CSIGGRATDTQYF. The CDR3 bases are TGCAGCATTGGTGGCAGGGCGACAGATACGCAGTATTTT.

A few counts support this clone. The chain employs TRBV4-1 and TRBJ1-4; D unclear. Trimming left V 4 bases short and J 8 bases short, with 11 bases between. The CDR3 is 13 amino acids. Germline V CDR1 and CDR2: MGHRA, YSYEKL. The CDR3 DNA reads as TGCGCCAGCAGCCGTTGGGAAGGGGAAAAACTGTTTTTT. Translation: CASSRWEGEKLFF.

A single count supports this clone. This chain connects TRBV2 to TRBJ1-5, with 9 bases that match TRBD1. Trimming took 4 bases from V and 4 from J; bases not matched to a gene: 11. This CDR3 is built from 17 residues. Germline loops: CDR1 SNHLY, CDR2 FYNNEI. In DNA, the CDR3 is TGTGCCAGCAGTGTGGGACAGGGCGTTCGGGGGAATCAGCCCCAGCATTTT. This codes for CASSVGQGVRGNQPQHF.

This chain links TRBV10-1 with TRBJ1-4; no firm D call. This CDR3 contains 18 residues. Germline-derived CDR1 and CDR2 are WNHNN and SYGVQD (reference sequence). With 10 bases removed from V and 8 bases from J, the gap between germline ends came to 32 bases. CDR3 in amino acids: CATLHRVLSGAMWEKLFF. The CDR3 region has the DNA TGCGCCACCCTACACCGGGTCCTGTCGGGAGCAATGTGGGAAAAACTGTTTTTT.

This chain joins TRBV27 and TRBJ1-1; no clear D. The CDR3 has 15 amino acids. Germline CDR1 and CDR2: MNHEY and SMNVEV (reference sequence). Trimming shortened V by 7 bases and J by 1 base, and 16 bases separated the two germline ends. CDR3 DNA sequence: TGTGCCAGCACCCCCCGTAGACGTTCGAACACTGAAGCTTTCTTT. Protein: CASTPRRRSNTEAFF.

Concerning this clone itself: Other DNA sequences from this sample encode an identical CDR3 as well. The chain has TRBV29-1 and TRBJ2-7; D gene unclear. The length of the CDR3 is 11 residues. CDR1 is SQVTM, CDR2 ANQGSEA, per germline. Trimming removed 4 bases at V and 4 bases at J, with 8 bases between. The CDR3 DNA reads TGCAGCGTTGGGTTGGGATACGAGCAGTACTTC. Translating gives CSVGLGYEQYF.

With regard to this clone: Other DNA sequences from this sample encode an identical CDR3 as well. The chain uses TRBV11-2 and TRBJ2-2, with D uncertain. From germline, CDR1 is SGHAT and CDR2 FQNNGV. V lost 0 bases, J lost 5 bases, and 7 bases lay in between. The CDR3 is 14 residues long. The CDR3 DNA is TGTGCCAGCAGCTTAGATCTGGGGACCGGGGAGCTGTTTTTT. Translated: CASSLDLGTGELFF.

This chain links TRBV25-1 with TRBJ2-2; D uncertain. The CDR3 is 12 amino acids. The germline V gene has CDR1 MGHDK and CDR2 SYGVNS. V lost 3 bases to trimming and J lost 5 bases, with 4 bases between them. CDR3 amino acids: CASSDYTGELFF. The DNA for the CDR3 is TGTGCCAGCAGTGACTATACCGGGGAGCTGTTTTTT.

CDR3 sequence: CASSTTGRWGYTF. DNA for the CDR3: TGTGCCAGCAGTACCACAGGGCGTTGGGGCTACACCTTC. The chain is built from TRBV6-5 and TRBJ1-2; a possible D gene is TRBD1 (6 bases). V was trimmed by 5 bases and J by 8 bases, leaving 15 bases between them. CDR3 length: 13 residues. CDR1 and CDR2 from the germline V gene are MNHEY and SVGAGI.

This sequence joins TRBV18 and TRBJ2-7, with D possibly matching TRBD2 (6 bases). Trimming left V 4 bases short and J 6 bases short, with 25 bases between. The CDR3 contains 17 residues. Germline CDR1 and CDR2: KGHSH and LQKENI. The CDR3, as DNA: TGTGCCAGCTCACGGACGTTGCGGAGAGCGGGCCCCGTCGAGCAGTACTTC. Its translation: CASSRTLRRAGPVEQYF.

This sequence joins TRBV19 and TRBJ2-1; 14 nucleotides line up with TRBD2. From germline, CDR1 is LNHDA and CDR2 SQIVND (reference sequence). V dropped 6 bases and J dropped 8; count of bases not matched to a gene: 9. This CDR3 contains 16 residues. As DNA, the CDR3 is TGTGCCAGTAGCAAACCCGGGACTAGCGGGAGTCATGAGCAGTTCTTC. This gives the protein CASSKPGTSGSHEQFF.

The rearrangement uses TRBV28 and TRBJ2-1, with TRBD1 as a possible D gene (5 bases). The germline V gene has CDR1 MDHEN and CDR2 SYDVKM. CDR3 length: 15 residues. Between the trimmed V and J ends, which lost 3 bases and 9 bases, there was a span of 18 bases. The CDR3 reads CASSLGRVLRGEQFF. The CDR3 DNA reads as TGTGCCAGCAGTTTGGGCAGGGTTTTGCGCGGTGAGCAGTTCTTC.

V usage is TRBV30 and J usage is TRBJ2-3, with a possible D match to TRBD2 (6 bases). Germline CDR1 GTSNPN, CDR2 SVGIG (reference sequence). Trimming stripped 6 bases from V and 0 bases from J, with 13 bases between. The CDR3 has 14 amino acids. The chain's CDR3 is CACGRGPSTDTQYF. The DNA for the CDR3 is TGTGCCTGCGGGCGGGGACCTAGCACAGATACGCAGTATTTT.

This sequence joins TRBV9 and TRBJ2-3, with TRBD2 matching over 11 bases. Germline assignment: CDR1 SGDLS and CDR2 YYNGEE. The J segment lost 8 bases and the V segment lost 4 bases, leaving 9 bases of the junction unmatched. The CDR3 loop spans 15 amino acids. CDR3 bases: TGTGCCAGCAGCCCCGTCGGGACTAGCGGCAGTACGCAGTATTTT. It is translated as CASSPVGTSGSTQYF.

This chain joins TRBV9 and TRBJ1-2; 8 bases agree with TRBD1. The CDR3 consists of 16 residues. The germline gives CDR1 SGDLS, CDR2 YYNGEE. Trimming cost V 3 bases and J 3 bases; bases outside gene matches: 10. This chain's CDR3 is CASSALNYRGDYGYTF. DNA for the CDR3: TGTGCCAGCAGCGCCTTGAACTACAGGGGGGACTATGGCTACACCTTC.